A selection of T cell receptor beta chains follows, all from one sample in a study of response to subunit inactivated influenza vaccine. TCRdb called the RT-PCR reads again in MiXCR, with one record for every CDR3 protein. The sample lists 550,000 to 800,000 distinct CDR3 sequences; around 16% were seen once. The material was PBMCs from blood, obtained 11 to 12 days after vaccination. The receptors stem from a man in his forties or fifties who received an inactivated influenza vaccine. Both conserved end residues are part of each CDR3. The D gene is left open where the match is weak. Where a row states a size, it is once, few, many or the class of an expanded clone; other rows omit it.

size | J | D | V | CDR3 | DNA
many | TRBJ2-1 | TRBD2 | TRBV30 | CACKRGPSSYNEQFF | TGTGCCTGTAAGCGGGGCCCCTCCTCCTACAATGAGCAGTTCTTC
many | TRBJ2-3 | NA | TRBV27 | CASSFTGGLPSTDTQYF | TGTGCCAGCAGTTTTACGGGGGGCCTTCCCAGCACAGATACGCAGTATTTT
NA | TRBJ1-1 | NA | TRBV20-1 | CSASDRRKGNTEAFF | TGCAGTGCTAGCGACAGAAGGAAAGGGAACACTGAAGCTTTCTTT
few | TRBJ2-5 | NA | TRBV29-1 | CSVVSGLSGRETQYF | TGCAGCGTTGTTTCCGGACTATCGGGGAGAGAGACCCAGTACTTC
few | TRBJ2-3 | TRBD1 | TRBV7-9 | CASSPVGQGTDTQYF | TGTGCCAGCAGCCCGGTAGGACAGGGGACAGATACGCAGTATTTT
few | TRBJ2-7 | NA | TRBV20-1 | CSARVPGTPAGEQYF | TGCAGTGCTAGAGTTCCCGGGACCCCGGCAGGCGAGCAGTACTTC
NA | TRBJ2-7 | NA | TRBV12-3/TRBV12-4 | CASRKGASSYEQYF | TGTGCCAGCAGGAAAGGGGCTTCCTCCTACGAGCAGTACTTC
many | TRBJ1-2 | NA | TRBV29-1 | CSVTGADGYTF | TGCAGCGTTACGGGGGCGGATGGCTACACCTTC
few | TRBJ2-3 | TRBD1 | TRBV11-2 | CASSWVGGPSDTQYF | TGTGCCAGCAGCTGGGTAGGGGGCCCCTCAGATACGCAGTATTTT
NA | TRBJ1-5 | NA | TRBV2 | CASSGGSVPPQHF | TGTGCCAGCAGTGGTGGGAGCGTACCGCCCCAGCATTTT
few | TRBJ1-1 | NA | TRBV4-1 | CASSQLTGGHTEAFF | TGCGCCAGCAGCCAACTTACGGGGGGTCACACTGAAGCTTTCTTT
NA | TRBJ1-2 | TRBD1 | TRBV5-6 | CASSQPQGEDCTF | TGTGCCAGCAGCCAACCCCAGGGGGAGGACTGCACCTTC
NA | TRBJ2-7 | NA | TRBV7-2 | CASSSLTSYEQYF | TGTGCCAGCAGCTCCCTGACCTCCTACGAGCAGTACTTC
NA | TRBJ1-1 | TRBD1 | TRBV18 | CASSPRRTGALGVGGTEAFF | TGTGCCAGCTCACCGCGTCGGACAGGGGCTCTTGGGGTGGGTGGCACTGAAGCTTTCTTT
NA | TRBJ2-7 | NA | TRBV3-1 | CVSSQEGLPSYEQYF | TGTGTCAGCAGCCAAGAAGGGCTCCCTTCCTACGAGCAGTACTTC
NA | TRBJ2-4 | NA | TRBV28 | CASGGRMGKNIQYF | TGTGCCAGCGGGGGGAGGATGGGCAAAAACATTCAGTACTTC
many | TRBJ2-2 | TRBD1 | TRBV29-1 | CSVETGQGFHTGELFF | TGCAGCGTTGAGACGGGACAGGGGTTTCACACCGGGGAGCTGTTTTTT
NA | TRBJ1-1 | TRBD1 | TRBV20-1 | CSGRTGGTEAFF | TGCAGTGGCCGGACAGGGGGGACTGAAGCTTTCTTT
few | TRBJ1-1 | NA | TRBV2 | CASSDGRGRTEAFF | TGTGCCAGCAGTGATGGGCGGGGACGGACTGAAGCTTTCTTT
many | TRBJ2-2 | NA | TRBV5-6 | CASSVGTPELFF | TGTGCCAGCAGCGTCGGGACTCCGGAGCTGTTTTTT